Only a few counts were recorded for the clone carrying this TCR beta chain. Its target is unknown. This CDR3 comprises 12 residues. The germline V gene encodes CDR1 MNHEY and CDR2 SVGEGT. The V end lost 5 bases, the J end lost 6 bases, and 8 bases lay between the germline ends. This record belongs to a study of regulatory T cells in long-lasting Graves disease. Study findings and constraints: Persistent cases favored TRBV28, TRBJ1-2 and TRBJ2-5.

Relying on iRepertoire HTBI primers and Arm-PCR of CDR3 regions, the team built TCR beta libraries. TCRdb itself ran the multiplex PCR reads through MiXCR, one entry per CDR3 protein. Among approximately 300,000 distinct CDR3 sequences listed, 18% were seen once. Time point described: newly diagnosed GD, antithyroid drugs for less than 3 months. PBMC RNA was the source of the TCR library. From each patient, roughly 9 milliliters of peripheral blood was drawn and collected into an EDTA anticoagulant tube. The chain joins TRBV6-2 or TRBV6-3 to TRBJ2-1; D gene uncertain. The specimen was peripheral blood mononuclear cells (PBMCs), collected at new diagnosis, from a patient treated with antithyroid drugs. The clonotype originates from a female donor with Graves disease. CDR3 coding DNA: TGTGCCAGCAGTGAAGTGGTCAATGAGCAGTTCTTC. Translation: CASSEVVNEQFF.